Each of the 19 T cell receptor beta chains below was sequenced from the same sample in a study of blood T cells in healthy people across ages. The authors ran a second PCR of about 7 to 11 cycles using a sample-barcoded 5' primer and a J-beta primer mix. A single record per CDR3 protein comes from TCRdb applying MiXCR to the 5' RACE reads. This repertoire shows about a million distinct CDR3 sequences, about 44% found once; its top ten account for roughly an eighth. The specimen sequenced was blood. The receptors stem from a man aged 30-40 years in good health.

This clonotype appeared once. The chain uses TRBV7-2 and TRBJ2-3; 8 bases fit TRBD2. In germline, CDR1 is SGHTA, CDR2 FQGNSA. Unmatched junction bases numbered 16, after V lost 1 base and J lost 4 bases. The CDR3 spans 19 residues. For the CDR3, the DNA is TGTGCCAGCAGCTTAGGTGGGCGGGGGGTCTTTAGAGGCGCAGATACGCAGTATTTT. Translating it yields CASSLGGRGVFRGADTQYF.

The J gene is TRBJ2-3, the V gene TRBV6-1; D is unresolved. Germline CDR1 and CDR2: MNHNS and SASEGT. The V and J ends lost 4 bases and 8 bases respectively, with 4 bases between them. The CDR3 totals 10 residues. CDR3 bases: TGTGCCAGCAGTGCTTTTACGCAGTATTTT. It is translated as CASSAFTQYF.

A remark on this clonotype: A read error may be the cause here, since a much bigger clone is one base away. The chain links TRBV6-5 to TRBJ2-5; D gene unclear. The CDR3 totals 13 residues. Trimming took 4 bases from V and 5 from J, leaving 11 bases between them. In germline, CDR1 is MNHEY, CDR2 SVGAGI. The CDR3 DNA reads TGTGCCAGCAGTTGTACAAGCCGGGAGACCCAGTACTTC. Encoded protein: CASSCTSRETQYF.

This chain connects TRBV19 to TRBJ2-7; TRBD1 might be the D (6 bases). V lost 1 base and J 5 bases, leaving 9 bases between the germline ends. Per the germline V gene, CDR1 is LNHDA and CDR2 is SQIVND (reference sequence). This CDR3 comprises 13 residues. The DNA for the CDR3 is TGTGCCAGTAGTATAGCAGGGGCCGACGAGCAGTACTTC. Protein sequence: CASSIAGADEQYF.

This sequence joins TRBV6-2 or TRBV6-3 and TRBJ1-1; TRBD1 is a possible D gene (6 bases). Germline loops: CDR1 MNHEY, CDR2 SVGEGT. CDR3 length: 13 amino acids. V lost 7 bases and J lost 10, with 19 bases in between. In DNA form, the CDR3 reads TGTGCCAGCATGGGCAGGGGATTGATCGGAGCTTTCTTT. Translation: CASMGRGLIGAFF.

J is TRBJ2-7 and V is TRBV4-3; TRBD1 is a possible D gene (5 bases). CDR3 length equals 15 residues. Deletions cut 0 bases from V and 1 base from J, with 10 bases between. Germline CDR1 LGHNA, CDR2 YSLEER. For the CDR3, the DNA is TGCGCCAGCAGCCAAGACGCAGGACATTCCTACGAGCAGTACTTC. Its protein product is CASSQDAGHSYEQYF.

The chain uses TRBV20-1 and TRBJ1-2; 7 positions agree with TRBD1. The V gene end was trimmed by 3 bases and the J gene end by 7 bases; junction bases not matched to a gene: 2. CDR1 and CDR2 from the germline V gene are DFQATT and SNEGSKA (reference sequence). This CDR3 has 11 residues. The CDR3 sequence: CSARRDSGYTF. CDR3 DNA: TGCAGTGCTAGGAGGGACAGTGGCTACACCTTC.

The J gene is TRBJ2-3, the V gene TRBV7-2, with D tentatively TRBD2 (6 bases). The CDR3 loop spans 14 amino acids. The V and J ends lost 3 bases and 6 bases respectively, with 13 bases between them. Germline V gene sequence: CDR1 SGHTA, CDR2 FQGNSA. DNA of the CDR3: TGTGCCAGCAGCTTGGGGGGTTCCCCGGATACGCAGTATTTT. Protein product: CASSLGGSPDTQYF.

The rearrangement uses TRBV11-1 and TRBJ2-1; D unclear. The CDR3 is 17 residues long. V dropped 4 bases and J dropped 6 bases, with 22 bases sitting between them. CDR1 is SGHAT, CDR2 FQDESV, per germline (reference sequence). Here the CDR3 reads CASSSALPSYTRNEQFF. CDR3 nucleotide sequence: TGTGCCAGCAGCTCCGCCCTTCCTAGTTACACACGCAATGAGCAGTTCTTC.

The chain carries TRBV25-1 and TRBJ2-3; 9 bases fit TRBD2. V shed 8 bases, J shed 3 bases, and the junction held 6 bases outside the gene matches. The CDR3 totals 14 residues. Looked up from germline, CDR1 is MGHDK and CDR2 is SYGVNS. The CDR3 bases are TGTGCCAGCTGGCGGGGGGGCTTTACAGATACGCAGTATTTT. It is translated as CASWRGGFTDTQYF.

This chain joins TRBV6-2 or TRBV6-3 and TRBJ1-1, with TRBD1 as a possible D gene (5 bases). The CDR3 covers 13 residues. The V gene lost 7 bases and the J gene lost 0 bases, with 9 bases spanning the gap. Germline V gene lookup returns CDR1 MNHEY and CDR2 SVGEGT. The CDR3 DNA sequence: TGTGCCAGCATCCTACAGGTGAACACTGAAGCTTTCTTT. It specifies CASILQVNTEAFF.

The CDR3 region is CASSFSGFSSSTDTQYF. The CDR3, as DNA: TGTGCCAGCAGCTTTAGCGGGTTCTCCTCTAGCACAGATACGCAGTATTTT. The chain links TRBV7-2 to TRBJ2-3, with TRBD2 matching 7 bases. Germline V gene sequence: CDR1 SGHTA, CDR2 FQGNSA. The V and J ends lost 3 bases and 0 bases, in that order; junction bases with no gene match: 9. The CDR3 extends over 17 amino acids.

This clonotype was seen a handful of times. The chain links TRBV9 to TRBJ2-1, with TRBD1 matching over 8 bases. V trimming: 7 bases; J trimming: 7 bases; junction bases outside the gene matches: 7. CDR1 is SGDLS, CDR2 YYNGEE, per germline. There are 13 residues in the CDR3. CDR3 nucleotides: TGTGCCAGCGGCGACAGGGGAATGAATGAGCAGTTCTTC. This translates into CASGDRGMNEQFF. The full variable domain, its missing parts supplied by reference TRBV9 and TRBJ2-1, is DSGVTQTPKHLITATGQRVTLRCSPRSGDLSVYWYQQSLDQGLQFLIQYYNGEERAKGNILERFSAQQFPDLHSELNLSSLELGDSALYFCASGDRGMNEQFFGPGTRLTVL.

The rearrangement links TRBV25-1 to TRBJ1-4; D not certain. This CDR3 spans 12 amino acids. V was clipped by 2 bases and J by 5 bases, with 3 bases between them. Germline V gives CDR1 MGHDK, CDR2 SYGVNS. The CDR3 region is CASSELNEKLFF. The DNA of the CDR3 is TGTGCCAGCAGTGAACTGAATGAAAAACTGTTTTTT. Full variable domain (remainder filled in from reference TRBV25-1 and TRBJ1-4): EADIYQTPRYLVIGTGKKITLECSQTMGHDKMYWYQQDPGMELHLIHYSYGVNSTEKGDLSSESTVSRIRTEHFPLTLESARPSHTSQYLCASSELNEKLFFGSGTQLSVL.

This clonotype was picked up a small number of times. The J gene is TRBJ2-7, the V gene TRBV29-1; a possible D gene is TRBD1 (5 bases). The CDR3 has 13 amino acids. Germline CDR1 reads SQVTM; CDR2 reads ANQGSEA. The CDR3 coding sequence is TGCACCTATTGGACATCCTCGATACACGAGCAGTACTTC. Protein sequence: CTYWTSSIHEQYF.

V gene TRBV6-1 combines with J gene TRBJ2-3; a possible D gene is TRBD2 (5 bases). This CDR3 spans 15 amino acids. The ends were cut back, 1 base at V and 4 bases at J, with 12 bases in the middle. CDR1 MNHNS and CDR2 SASEGT come from the germline V gene. This CDR3 is CASSEVRSGSDTQYF. CDR3 in DNA: TGTGCCAGCAGTGAAGTTAGGTCGGGGTCAGATACGCAGTATTTT.

This clonotype was counted only a few times. The V call is TRBV12-3 or TRBV12-4, the J call TRBJ1-6; 7 bases align to TRBD1. The CDR3 covers 15 residues. The V and J ends lost 3 bases and 6 bases, in that order; junction bases with no gene match: 5. CDR3 in amino acids: CASSFAQGFNSPLHF. CDR3 nucleotides: TGTGCCAGCAGTTTCGCACAGGGGTTTAATTCACCCCTCCACTTT.

Points on this clonotype: A junction boundary mismatches the germline segment, possibly from a read error. The chain combines TRBV27 with TRBJ2-3; 8 positions match TRBD1. This CDR3 spans 15 amino acids. CDR1 is MNHEY, CDR2 SMNVEV, per germline (reference sequence). DNA for the CDR3: TGTGCCAGCAGTTTATACGCAGGGGGCACAGTTACGCAGTATTTT. It codes for CASSLYAGGTVTQYF.

A word on this clonotype: The junction departs from germline at one end; a sequencing error may be responsible. CDR3 region: CATASRDSGNQPLHF. The CDR3 DNA sequence: TGTGCCACCGCTTCCCGGGACAGCGGCAATCAGCCCCTGCATTTT. The chain couples TRBV24-1 to TRBJ1-5; 7 bases match TRBD1. This CDR3 is 15 amino acids long. Germline V CDR1 and CDR2: KGHDR, SFDVKD.